This is a list of T cell receptor beta chains from one sample in a study of human T cells and chemical hapten exposure. TCRdb reprocessed the RACE reads with MiXCR, giving one entry per CDR3 protein. The data contain tens of thousands of distinct CDR3 sequences, roughly 7.2% of them singletons. The input for sequencing was whole blood, taken in connection with sensitization to the hapten diphenylcyclopropenone (DPC). The receptor source for this set is a woman aged 45-60 years with alopecia areata. Some clones in this sample may be carry-over from other donors' samples. Both conserved end residues are part of each CDR3. The D gene is left open where the match is weak. Expanded clones get a size class; other rows say once, few or many, or leave the size out.

V gene: TRBV13
D gene: TRBD1
J gene: TRBJ2-7
clone size: many
CDR3 DNA: TGTGCCAGCAGCTTGACAGGGGGCTCCTACGAGCAGTACTTC
CDR3 protein: CASSLTGGSYEQYF

V gene: TRBV12-5
D gene: TRBD1
J gene: TRBJ1-6
clone size: few
CDR3 DNA: TGTGCTAGTGGTTTAACCCGGACAGGGGGCTTAAGCTCCTATAATTCACCCCTCCACTTT
CDR3 protein: CASGLTRTGGLSSYNSPLHF

V gene: TRBV10-2
D gene: .
J gene: TRBJ2-3
clone size: many
CDR3 DNA: TGCGCCAGCAGTGCGAGCGGACACACAGATACGCAGTATTTT
CDR3 protein: CASSASGHTDTQYF

V gene: TRBV5-1
D gene: TRBD1
J gene: TRBJ2-2
clone size: few
CDR3 DNA: TGCGCCAGCAGCTTGCGGACAGGAACGCGGCCCGGGGAGCTGTTTTTT
CDR3 protein: CASSLRTGTRPGELFF

V gene: TRBV24-1
D gene: .
J gene: TRBJ1-5
clone size: many
CDR3 DNA: TGTGCCACCAGTGACTCCTCCGGGATCGCCGGAAATCAGCCCCAGCATTTT
CDR3 protein: CATSDSSGIAGNQPQHF

V gene: TRBV11-2
D gene: .
J gene: TRBJ2-5
clone size: .
CDR3 DNA: TGTGCCAGCAGCCTCTTCTCGGAGACCCAGTACTTC
CDR3 protein: CASSLFSETQYF

V gene: TRBV6-5
D gene: .
J gene: TRBJ1-6
clone size: .
CDR3 DNA: TGTGCCAGCAACGAGGGCCTATATAATTCACCCCTCCACTTT
CDR3 protein: CASNEGLYNSPLHF

V gene: TRBV29-1
D gene: TRBD2
J gene: TRBJ2-1
clone size: many
CDR3 DNA: TGCAGCGTTGTAAACATAGGGAGGGTCGATGAGCAGTTCTTC
CDR3 protein: CSVVNIGRVDEQFF

V gene: TRBV5-1
D gene: .
J gene: TRBJ2-1
clone size: many
CDR3 DNA: TGCGCCAGCAGCATTCGTCCCGGGACCTCGCCGAATAATGAGCAGTTCTTC
CDR3 protein: CASSIRPGTSPNNEQFF

V gene: TRBV7-7
D gene: .
J gene: TRBJ2-2
clone size: few
CDR3 DNA: TGTGCTAGCAGCTTAACAGTGACGAACACCGGGGAGCTGTTTTTT
CDR3 protein: CASSLTVTNTGELFF

V gene: TRBV29-1
D gene: .
J gene: TRBJ1-2
clone size: many
CDR3 DNA: TGCAGCGCCGGAGGTGCAGGGCTATACGGCTACACCTTC
CDR3 protein: CSAGGAGLYGYTF

V gene: TRBV9
D gene: .
J gene: TRBJ1-5
clone size: few
CDR3 DNA: TGTGCCAGCAGCGTAGGCGAAGGCGGGAACCAGCCCCAGCATTTT
CDR3 protein: CASSVGEGGNQPQHF

V gene: TRBV18
D gene: .
J gene: TRBJ2-7
clone size: few
CDR3 DNA: TGTGCCAGCTCACCAGTCAGGACGGCCTACGAGCAGTACTTC
CDR3 protein: CASSPVRTAYEQYF

V gene: TRBV12-3/TRBV12-4
D gene: .
J gene: TRBJ1-4
clone size: many
CDR3 DNA: TGTGCCAGCAACCCGGGGGGCAGGGCCCCTCGGGAAAAACTGTTTTTT
CDR3 protein: CASNPGGRAPREKLFF

V gene: TRBV6-6
D gene: TRBD1
J gene: TRBJ1-5
clone size: .
CDR3 DNA: TGTGCCACTGGGACAGGTAGCAATCAGCCCCAGCATTTT
CDR3 protein: CATGTGSNQPQHF

V gene: TRBV5-4
D gene: TRBD2
J gene: TRBJ2-1
clone size: few
CDR3 DNA: TGTGCCAGCAGCTCGAAGCGGGAGGGGTCCTACAATGAGCAGTTCTTC
CDR3 protein: CASSSKREGSYNEQFF

V gene: TRBV24-1
D gene: .
J gene: TRBJ1-1
clone size: many
CDR3 DNA: TGTGCCACCAGTGCGAACACTGAAGCTTTCTTT
CDR3 protein: CATSANTEAFF

V gene: TRBV28
D gene: .
J gene: TRBJ2-7
clone size: .
CDR3 DNA: TGTGCCAGCAGTACCCAGGGGACCCTCTCCTACGAGCAGTACTTC
CDR3 protein: CASSTQGTLSYEQYF

V gene: TRBV6-2/TRBV6-3
D gene: TRBD2
J gene: TRBJ2-7
clone size: few
CDR3 DNA: TGTGCCAGCAGTTACTCGAAGTTACGCGGGGGAGTTACCTACGAGCAGTACTTC
CDR3 protein: CASSYSKLRGGVTYEQYF

V gene: TRBV4-3
D gene: .
J gene: TRBJ1-2
clone size: many
CDR3 DNA: TGCGCCAGCAGACCTCAGGCCCGGATCGGGTTGAGCTATGGCTACACCTTC
CDR3 protein: CASRPQARIGLSYGYTF

V gene: TRBV11-2
D gene: .
J gene: TRBJ2-5
clone size: many
CDR3 DNA: TGTGCCAGCAGCCCCCAGGTGGGGCGGGAGACCCAGTACTTC
CDR3 protein: CASSPQVGRETQYF

V gene: TRBV2
D gene: .
J gene: TRBJ2-7
clone size: many
CDR3 DNA: TGTGCCAGCAGTGAGGGTTTCGAGCAGTACTTC
CDR3 protein: CASSEGFEQYF

V gene: TRBV29-1
D gene: .
J gene: TRBJ2-7
clone size: few
CDR3 DNA: TGCAGCGTTGAAGGGCTCCTCTACGAGCAGTACTTC
CDR3 protein: CSVEGLLYEQYF

V gene: TRBV10-2
D gene: TRBD2
J gene: TRBJ2-1
clone size: many
CDR3 DNA: TGCGCCAGCAGTGGACGAGCGGGGGGAGGGGGGAATGAGCAGTTCTTC
CDR3 protein: CASSGRAGGGGNEQFF

V gene: TRBV29-1
D gene: TRBD1
J gene: TRBJ1-1
clone size: many
CDR3 DNA: TGCAGCGTCCGGTTGGGACAGACGAACACTGAAGCTTTCTTT
CDR3 protein: CSVRLGQTNTEAFF

V gene: TRBV28
D gene: .
J gene: TRBJ2-7
clone size: few
CDR3 DNA: TGTGCCAGCAGTAACTCCTACGAGCAGTACTTC
CDR3 protein: CASSNSYEQYF

V gene: TRBV28
D gene: TRBD1
J gene: TRBJ2-5
clone size: many
CDR3 DNA: TGTGCCAGCAGTGGACAGGGGGTACGGCAAGAGACCCAGTACTTC
CDR3 protein: CASSGQGVRQETQYF

V gene: TRBV10-3
D gene: TRBD2
J gene: TRBJ2-5
clone size: many
CDR3 DNA: TGTGCCAGCGGACTAGCGGGTCTACAAGAGACCCAGTACTTC
CDR3 protein: CASGLAGLQETQYF

V gene: TRBV5-1
D gene: .
J gene: TRBJ2-1
clone size: many
CDR3 DNA: TGCGCCAGCAGCTCACGTACCTCAGATAATGAGCAGTTCTTC
CDR3 protein: CASSSRTSDNEQFF

V gene: TRBV10-3
D gene: .
J gene: TRBJ2-3
clone size: many
CDR3 DNA: TGTGCCATCAGTGACACAGATACGCAGTATTTT
CDR3 protein: CAISDTDTQYF

V gene: TRBV29-1
D gene: .
J gene: TRBJ2-2
clone size: many
CDR3 DNA: TGCAGCGTTGCCCGACAGGGGAGGGACGGGGAGCTGTTTTTT
CDR3 protein: CSVARQGRDGELFF

V gene: TRBV11-2
D gene: .
J gene: TRBJ1-1
clone size: many
CDR3 DNA: TGTGCCAGCAGCACGACAGCGAACACTGAAGCTTTCTTT
CDR3 protein: CASSTTANTEAFF

V gene: TRBV29-1
D gene: .
J gene: TRBJ2-3
clone size: few
CDR3 DNA: TGCAGCGTTGGGTTCGCTAGCACAGATACGCAGTATTTT
CDR3 protein: CSVGFASTDTQYF

V gene: TRBV12-3/TRBV12-4
D gene: .
J gene: TRBJ2-1
clone size: few
CDR3 DNA: TGTGCCAGCAGTCGCCGGGACTCCTACGAGCAGTTCTTC
CDR3 protein: CASSRRDSYEQFF

V gene: TRBV27
D gene: TRBD1
J gene: TRBJ2-4
clone size: many
CDR3 DNA: TGTGCCAGCAGTTCCAGGGACAGTAAAAACATTCAGTACTTC
CDR3 protein: CASSSRDSKNIQYF

V gene: TRBV30
D gene: .
J gene: TRBJ2-3
clone size: few
CDR3 DNA: TGTGCCTGGAAACACACAGATACGCAGTATTTT
CDR3 protein: CAWKHTDTQYF

V gene: TRBV30
D gene: .
J gene: TRBJ1-1
clone size: .
CDR3 DNA: TGTGCCTGGAGTCCCGGACTGAGGAACACTGAAGCTTTCTTT
CDR3 protein: CAWSPGLRNTEAFF

V gene: TRBV10-2
D gene: TRBD1
J gene: TRBJ2-7
clone size: many
CDR3 DNA: TGCGCCAGCAGAGAGTCGACAGGGACGGTTGGGTACGAGCAGTACTTC
CDR3 protein: CASRESTGTVGYEQYF

V gene: TRBV10-3
D gene: .
J gene: TRBJ1-1
clone size: many
CDR3 DNA: TGTGCCATCAGTGAAACACAGGTGAACACTGAAGCTTTCTTT
CDR3 protein: CAISETQVNTEAFF

V gene: TRBV20-1
D gene: .
J gene: TRBJ2-2
clone size: many
CDR3 DNA: TGCAGTGCTAGAGATTGGAGCGGAGGCGCGAACACCGGGGAGCTGTTTTTT
CDR3 protein: CSARDWSGGANTGELFF

V gene: TRBV25-1
D gene: .
J gene: TRBJ1-2
clone size: .
CDR3 DNA: TGTGCCAGCAGTGAATGGGGGCCGACGTCTGTCACCTTC
CDR3 protein: CASSEWGPTSVTF

V gene: TRBV4-2
D gene: TRBD2
J gene: TRBJ2-3
clone size: many
CDR3 DNA: TGTGCCAGCAGCCAAGGAGGTCAGACTAGCGGGAGTTTGAATACGCAGTATTTT
CDR3 protein: CASSQGGQTSGSLNTQYF

V gene: TRBV18
D gene: .
J gene: TRBJ2-5
clone size: .
CDR3 DNA: TGTGCCAGCTCACCAGGAGGGTTCGCAGAGACCCAGTACTTC
CDR3 protein: CASSPGGFAETQYF

V gene: TRBV29-1
D gene: .
J gene: TRBJ1-5
clone size: many
CDR3 DNA: TGCAGCGTAACACTGGGTTTTGGGGCCCAGCATTTT
CDR3 protein: CSVTLGFGAQHF

V gene: TRBV15
D gene: .
J gene: TRBJ2-7
clone size: many
CDR3 DNA: TGTGCCACCAGCAGGGGTACGAGCGGGCTCGCCTACGAGCAGTACTTC
CDR3 protein: CATSRGTSGLAYEQYF

V gene: TRBV7-3
D gene: TRBD1
J gene: TRBJ1-1
clone size: many
CDR3 DNA: TGTGCCAGCAGCTTGGGACAGGGGCGAGTCACTGAAGCTTTCTTT
CDR3 protein: CASSLGQGRVTEAFF

V gene: TRBV7-6
D gene: .
J gene: TRBJ2-1
clone size: many
CDR3 DNA: TGTGCCAGCAGCGAAAACCGTGGTGGAGGGCAGTTCTTC
CDR3 protein: CASSENRGGGQFF